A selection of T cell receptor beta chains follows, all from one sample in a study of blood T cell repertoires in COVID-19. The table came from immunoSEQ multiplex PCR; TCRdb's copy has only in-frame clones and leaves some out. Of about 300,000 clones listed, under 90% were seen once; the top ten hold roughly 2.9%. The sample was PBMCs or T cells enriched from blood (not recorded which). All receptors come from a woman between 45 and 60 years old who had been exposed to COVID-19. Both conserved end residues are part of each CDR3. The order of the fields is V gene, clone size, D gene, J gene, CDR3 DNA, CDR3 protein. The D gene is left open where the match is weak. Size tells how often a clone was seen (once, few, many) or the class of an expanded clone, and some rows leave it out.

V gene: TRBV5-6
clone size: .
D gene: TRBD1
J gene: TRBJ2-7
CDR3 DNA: TGTGCCAGCAGCTCGGACAGGGGCTTCTACGAGCAGTACTTC
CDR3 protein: CASSSDRGFYEQYF

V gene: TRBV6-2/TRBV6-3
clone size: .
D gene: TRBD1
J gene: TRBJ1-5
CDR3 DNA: TGTGCCAGCAGTTATGGGACAGGGGGCTGGCAGCCCCAGCATTTT
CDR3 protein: CASSYGTGGWQPQHF

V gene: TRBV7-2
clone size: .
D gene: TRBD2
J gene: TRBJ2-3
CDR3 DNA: TGTGCCAGCAGCTTAACTAGCGGGGGTTGGATCGTGACAGATACGCAGTATTTT
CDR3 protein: CASSLTSGGWIVTDTQYF

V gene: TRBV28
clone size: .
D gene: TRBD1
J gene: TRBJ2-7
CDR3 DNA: TGTGCCAGCAGTACTCGGGACAGAGAACACGAGCAGTACTTC
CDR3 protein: CASSTRDREHEQYF

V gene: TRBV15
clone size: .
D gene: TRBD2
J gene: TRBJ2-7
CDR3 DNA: TGTGCCACCAGCAGAGAGCGACTAGCGAATGACGAGCAGTACTTC
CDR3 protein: CATSRERLANDEQYF

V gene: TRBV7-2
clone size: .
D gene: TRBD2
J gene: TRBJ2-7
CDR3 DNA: TGTGCCAGCAGCCCCGGGACGGGGGGGGAGCAGTACTTC
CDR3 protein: CASSPGTGGEQYF

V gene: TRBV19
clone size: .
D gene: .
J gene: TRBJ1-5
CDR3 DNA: TGTGCCAGTACCACCGGTGCGGGGCCCCAGGGGCCCCAGCATTTT
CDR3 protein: CASTTGAGPQGPQHF

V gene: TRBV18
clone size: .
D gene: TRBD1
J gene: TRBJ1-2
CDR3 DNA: TGTGCCAGCTCACCACCTTCCGGGACAGGGGGCTATGGCTACACCTTC
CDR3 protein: CASSPPSGTGGYGYTF

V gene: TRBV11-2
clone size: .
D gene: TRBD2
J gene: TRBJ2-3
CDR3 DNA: TGTGCCAGCAGCTCCTCTAGCGGAAGCACAGATACGCAGTATTTT
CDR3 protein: CASSSSSGSTDTQYF

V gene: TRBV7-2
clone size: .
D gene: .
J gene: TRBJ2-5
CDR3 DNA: TGTGCCAGCAGCTTAGGGGCTAGCCCGCGACAAGAGACCCAGTACTTC
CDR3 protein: CASSLGASPRQETQYF

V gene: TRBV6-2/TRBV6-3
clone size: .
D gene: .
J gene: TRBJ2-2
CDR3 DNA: TGTGCCAGCAGCCTCGACGGGACGAACACCGGGGAGCTGTTTTTT
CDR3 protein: CASSLDGTNTGELFF

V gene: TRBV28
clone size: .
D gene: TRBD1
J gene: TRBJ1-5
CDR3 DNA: TGTGCCAGCAGTTTACCCAACAGGGGTAATCAGCCCCAGCATTTT
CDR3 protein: CASSLPNRGNQPQHF

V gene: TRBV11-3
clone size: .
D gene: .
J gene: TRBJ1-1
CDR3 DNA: TGTGCCAGCAGTAGCACGCCGACGAACACTGAAGCTTTCTTT
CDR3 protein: CASSSTPTNTEAFF

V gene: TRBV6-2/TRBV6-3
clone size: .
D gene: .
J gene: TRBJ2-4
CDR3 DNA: TGTGCCAGCAGTTATGGCGGGAAAAACATTCAGTACTTC
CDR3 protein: CASSYGGKNIQYF

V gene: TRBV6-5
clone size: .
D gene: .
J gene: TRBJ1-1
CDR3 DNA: TGTGCCAGCAGTCCCCGGGAGCTACTTGAAGCTTTCTTT
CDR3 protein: CASSPRELLEAFF

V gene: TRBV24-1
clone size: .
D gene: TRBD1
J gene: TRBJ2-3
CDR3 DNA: TGTGCCACCAGTGCCACCTCGAGCAGGGACAGATACACAGATACGCAGTATTTT
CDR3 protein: CATSATSSRDRYTDTQYF

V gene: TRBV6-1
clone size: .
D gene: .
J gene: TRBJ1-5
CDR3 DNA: TGTGCCAGCAGTGAAGCGGAGGCCCGCGGGCCCCAGCATTTT
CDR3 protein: CASSEAEARGPQHF

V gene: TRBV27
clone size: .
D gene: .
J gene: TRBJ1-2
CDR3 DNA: TGTGCCAGCAGCCGCGGTACGAGTAACTATGGCTACACCTTC
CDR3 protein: CASSRGTSNYGYTF

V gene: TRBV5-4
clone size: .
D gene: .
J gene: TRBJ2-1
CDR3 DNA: TGTGCCAGCAGCTTGCCATTCGGGGAGCAGTTCTTC
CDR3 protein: CASSLPFGEQFF

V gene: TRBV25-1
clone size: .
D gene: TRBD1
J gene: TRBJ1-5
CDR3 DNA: TGTGCCAGCAGTGCGACAGGGAGAAATCAGCCCCAGCATTTT
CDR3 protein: CASSATGRNQPQHF

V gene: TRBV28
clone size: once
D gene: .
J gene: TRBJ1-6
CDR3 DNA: TGTGCCAGCAGTTTACGGAGTTATCAAAGCTCCTATAATTCACCCCTCCACTTT
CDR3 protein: CASSLRSYQSSYNSPLHF

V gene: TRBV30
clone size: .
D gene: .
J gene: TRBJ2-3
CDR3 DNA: TGTGCCTGGACTTCAAGCGGATACACAGATACGCAGTATTTT
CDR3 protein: CAWTSSGYTDTQYF

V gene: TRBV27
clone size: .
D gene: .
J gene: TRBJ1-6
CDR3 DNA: TGTGCCAGCAGTTTACAGGCAGGTGGAAATTCACCCCTCCACTTT
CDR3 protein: CASSLQAGGNSPLHF

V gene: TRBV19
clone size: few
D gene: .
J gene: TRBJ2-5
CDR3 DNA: TGTGCCAGTAGACAGGCAGGAGAGACCCAGTACTTC
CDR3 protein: CASRQAGETQYF

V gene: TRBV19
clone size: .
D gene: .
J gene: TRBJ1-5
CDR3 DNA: TGTGCCAGTCGGGGATCCAATCAGCCCCAGCATTTT
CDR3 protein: CASRGSNQPQHF

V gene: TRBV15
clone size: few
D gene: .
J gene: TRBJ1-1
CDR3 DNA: TGTGCCACCAGCAGACAGGGGACTGAAGCTTTCTTT
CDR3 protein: CATSRQGTEAFF

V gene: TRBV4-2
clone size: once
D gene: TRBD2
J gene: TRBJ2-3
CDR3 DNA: TGTGCCAGCAGCCGACTAGCGGGGGGGAAGACAGATACGCAGTATTTT
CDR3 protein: CASSRLAGGKTDTQYF

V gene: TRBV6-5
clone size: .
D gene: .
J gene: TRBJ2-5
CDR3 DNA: TGTGCCAGCAGATCCGGTAGCTTGGGGACCCAGTACTTC
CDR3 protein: CASRSGSLGTQYF

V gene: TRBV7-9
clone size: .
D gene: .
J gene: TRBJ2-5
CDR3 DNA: TGTGCCAGCAGCTTATCCGGGGGAGAGACCCAGTACTTC
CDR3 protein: CASSLSGGETQYF

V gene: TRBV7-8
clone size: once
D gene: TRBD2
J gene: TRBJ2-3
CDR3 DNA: TGTGCCAGCAGCTTAAGGGCGGCGGGGGCAGATACGCAGTATTTT
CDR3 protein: CASSLRAAGADTQYF

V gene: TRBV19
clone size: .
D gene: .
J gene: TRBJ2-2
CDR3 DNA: TGTGCCAGTAGTATGGGCTCTGCGAACACCGGGGAGCTGTTTTTT
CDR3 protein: CASSMGSANTGELFF

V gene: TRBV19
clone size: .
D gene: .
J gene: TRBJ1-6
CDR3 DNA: TGTGCCAGTAGTAGGAGGGAGAATTCACCCCTCCACTTT
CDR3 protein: CASSRRENSPLHF

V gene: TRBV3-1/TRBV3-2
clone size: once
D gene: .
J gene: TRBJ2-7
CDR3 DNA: TGTGCCAGCAGCCAAGATGTCAGGACAAGCTACGAGCAGTACTTC
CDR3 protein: CASSQDVRTSYEQYF

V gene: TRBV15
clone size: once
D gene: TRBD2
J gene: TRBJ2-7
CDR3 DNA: TGTGCCACCAGCAGAGCGCTAGCGGGGGGCGAGCAGTACTTC
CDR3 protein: CATSRALAGGEQYF

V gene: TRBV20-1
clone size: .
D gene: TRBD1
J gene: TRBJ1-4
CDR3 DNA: TGCAGTGCTAGTTCCGGGACAGGGTATCGGGAGGGCCTGTTTTTT
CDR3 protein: CSASSGTGYREGLFF

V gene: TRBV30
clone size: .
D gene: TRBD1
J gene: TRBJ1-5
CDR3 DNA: TGTGCCTGGAGGGACAGGGTCTATAGCAATCAGCCCCAGCATTTT
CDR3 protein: CAWRDRVYSNQPQHF

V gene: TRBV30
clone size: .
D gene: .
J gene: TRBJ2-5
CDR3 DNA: TGTGCCTGGAGTGGTACAGGGTTTCGAGAGACCCAGTACTTC
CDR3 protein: CAWSGTGFRETQYF

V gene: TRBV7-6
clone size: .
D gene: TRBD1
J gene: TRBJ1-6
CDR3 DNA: TGTGCCAGCAGCTCGACAGGGGGAAATTCACCCCTCCACTTT
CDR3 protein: CASSSTGGNSPLHF

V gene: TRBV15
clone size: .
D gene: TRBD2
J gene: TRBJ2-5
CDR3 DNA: TGTGCCACCAGCTGGAGACTAGCGGGGGGAGAGACCCAGTACTTC
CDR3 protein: CATSWRLAGGETQYF

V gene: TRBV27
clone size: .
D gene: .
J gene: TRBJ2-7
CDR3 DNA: TGTGCCAGCAGTGAGACAGCCTACTCCTACGAGCAGTACTTC
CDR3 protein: CASSETAYSYEQYF

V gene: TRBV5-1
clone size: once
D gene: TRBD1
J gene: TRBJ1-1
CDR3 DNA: TGCGCCAGCAGCTTGGTCGGAGGGGGCCGGCAGAACACTGAAGCTTTCTTT
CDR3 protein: CASSLVGGGRQNTEAFF

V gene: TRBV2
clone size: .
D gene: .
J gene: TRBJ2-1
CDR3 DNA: TGTGCCAGCAGTGGCGGGGCTAGTTACAATGAGCAGTTCTTC
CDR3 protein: CASSGGASYNEQFF

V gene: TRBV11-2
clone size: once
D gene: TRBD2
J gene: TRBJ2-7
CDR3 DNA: TGTGCCAGCAGACAATTACTAGCGGGGGGCTACGAGCAGTACTTC
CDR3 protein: CASRQLLAGGYEQYF

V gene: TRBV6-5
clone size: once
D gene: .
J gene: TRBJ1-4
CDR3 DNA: TGTGCCAGCAGATCGGACAGACAGAGTGAAAAACTGTTTTTT
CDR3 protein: CASRSDRQSEKLFF

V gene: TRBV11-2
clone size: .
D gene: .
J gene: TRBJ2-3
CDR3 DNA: TGTGCCAGCAGCGGTTGGGCCGAACCCACAGATACGCAGTATTTT
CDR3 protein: CASSGWAEPTDTQYF

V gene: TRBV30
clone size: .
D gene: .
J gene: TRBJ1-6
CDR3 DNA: TGTGCCTGGAGTCAGGCAGGTTATTCACCCCTCCACTTT
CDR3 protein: CAWSQAGYSPLHF

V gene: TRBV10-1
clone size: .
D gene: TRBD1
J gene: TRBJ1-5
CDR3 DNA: TGCGCCAGCAGGGACAGGGGCAATCAGCCCCAGCATTTT
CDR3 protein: CASRDRGNQPQHF

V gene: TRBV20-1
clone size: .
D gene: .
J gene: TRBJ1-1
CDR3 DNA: TGCAGTGCTAGTATGGGCTTGGGCGCTGAAGCTTTCTTT
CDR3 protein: CSASMGLGAEAFF

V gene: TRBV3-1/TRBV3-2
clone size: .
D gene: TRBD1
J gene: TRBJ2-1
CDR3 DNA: TGTGCCAGCAGGCCGGACAGGGCACCCTACAATGAGCAGTTCTTC
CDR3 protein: CASRPDRAPYNEQFF